This entry describes one TCR beta chain. Based on its abundance in the sample, this clonotype is large (0.1 to 1%). Its antigen remains undetermined. Base qualities are not at hand, and no much larger clone is one base apart. The data were taken from a study (dated by TCRdb to about 2017). With regard to the full study: Human CD8+ TCR repertoires recognizing immunodominant viral antigens were characterized by means of sequence and structural analyses. The investigation overall reported the following: The CD8+ TCR repertoires specific to different immunodominant viral antigens were reported to be highly diverse and distinct from one another.

Sequencing used an Illumina HiSeq 2500. TCRdb redid the processing of the public reads, applying fastp at Q25 and MiXCR, and retained in-frame beta chains. For every CDR3 protein sequence, its rows merge into one entry that carries the most common genes and DNA. The sample table contains 1,500 to 2,000 distinct CDR3 sequences; only one count was recorded for roughly 26% of them. Around 6.1% of the sample comes from the top ten. The CDR3, cysteine through phenylalanine, is 21 amino acids long. The read is trimmed to its CDR3 DNA, 63 bases read in frame from base 1. CDR1 and CDR2, looked up from the germline V gene (reference sequence), are LNHDA and SQIVND. V lost 1 base and J lost 0 bases, and the count of bases not matched to a germline gene is 12.

The rearrangement joined TRBV19 to TRBJ2-7, and 16 bases in between align with TRBD2. The clonotype was recovered from a female donor. The sequenced sample consisted of CD8+ T cells (not recorded whether cultured). The nucleotides read TGTGCCAGTAGTATAGTCCTGGTCCCGGGACTAGCGGGAGGGATCTCCTACGAGCAGTACTTC. Its product reads: CASSIVLVPGLAGGISYEQYF.